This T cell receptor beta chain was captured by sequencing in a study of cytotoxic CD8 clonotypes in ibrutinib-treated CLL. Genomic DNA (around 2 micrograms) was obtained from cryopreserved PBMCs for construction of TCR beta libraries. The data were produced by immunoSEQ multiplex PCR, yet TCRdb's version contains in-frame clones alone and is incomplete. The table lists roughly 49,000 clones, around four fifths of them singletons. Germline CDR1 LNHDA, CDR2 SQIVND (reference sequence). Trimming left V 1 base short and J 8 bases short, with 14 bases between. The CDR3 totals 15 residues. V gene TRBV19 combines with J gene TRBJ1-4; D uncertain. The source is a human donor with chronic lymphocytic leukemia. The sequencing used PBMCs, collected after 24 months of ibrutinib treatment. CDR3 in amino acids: CASSIGTPGPEKLFF. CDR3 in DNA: TGTGCCAGTAGTATAGGGACCCCCGGACCCGAAAAACTGTTTTTT. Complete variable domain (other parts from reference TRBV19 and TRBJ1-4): DGGITQSPKYLFRKEGQNVTLSCEQNLNHDAMYWYRQDPGQGLRLIYYSQIVNDFQKGDIAEGYSVSREKKESFPLTVTSAQKNPTAFYLCASSIGTPGPEKLFFGSGTQLSVL.